The T cell receptor (beta chain) under discussion was sequenced for a study of T cell repertoires in cytomegalovirus infection. At the level of the study: Indications came from public TCR beta signatures; they pointed to CMV infection and to a matching HLA type.

TCRdb redid the calling of the reads with MiXCR, one entry per CDR3 protein. The sample yields fewer than 350,000 distinct CDR3 sequences, 17% seen once. General study results and limits: Predominance within the ex vivo response was attributable to HLA-C-restricted CMV-specific TCR beta clonotypes.

V lost 2 bases to trimming and J lost 8 bases; unmatched junction nucleotides: 7. Germline loops: CDR1 MNHEY, CDR2 SVGAGI. There are 15 residues in the CDR3. As to this clonotype: What it binds is unknown.

The sequencing sample was made of PBMCs. This sequence originates from a human donor in good health (CMV status not recorded). Some clones in this sample may be carry-over from other donors' samples. The chain couples TRBV6-5 to TRBJ1-1; 11 bases fit TRBD1. The CDR3 loop is CASSYLRTGGPEAFF. CDR3 nucleotide sequence: TGTGCCAGCAGTTACCTGAGGACAGGGGGCCCCGAAGCTTTCTTT.